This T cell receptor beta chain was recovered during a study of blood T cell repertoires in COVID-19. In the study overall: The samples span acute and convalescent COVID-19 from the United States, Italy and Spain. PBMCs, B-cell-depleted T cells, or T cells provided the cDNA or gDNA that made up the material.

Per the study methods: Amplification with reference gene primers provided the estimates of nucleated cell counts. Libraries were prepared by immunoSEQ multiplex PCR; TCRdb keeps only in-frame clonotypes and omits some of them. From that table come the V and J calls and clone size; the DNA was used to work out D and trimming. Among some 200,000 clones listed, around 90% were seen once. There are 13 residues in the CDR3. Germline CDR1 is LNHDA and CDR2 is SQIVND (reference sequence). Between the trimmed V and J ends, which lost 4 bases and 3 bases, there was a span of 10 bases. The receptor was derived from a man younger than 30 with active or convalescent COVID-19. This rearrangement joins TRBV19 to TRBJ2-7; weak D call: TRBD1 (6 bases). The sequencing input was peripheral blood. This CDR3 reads CASSTGQSYEQYF. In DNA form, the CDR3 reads TGTGCCAGTAGTACCGGACAGAGCTACGAGCAGTACTTC.